One sample yielded the 21 T cell receptor beta chains listed below, sequenced in a study of blood T cell repertoires in COVID-19. Only in-frame clones appear in the TCRdb table, and some are missing; sequencing was by immunoSEQ multiplex PCR. This table has about 480,000 clones, around 89% appearing once. The sequencing sample was made of peripheral blood. Receptors originate from a woman between 50 and 59 years old with COVID-19, enrolled during active disease.

The V gene is TRBV24-1, the J gene TRBJ2-5; 10 bases match TRBD1. There are 16 residues in the CDR3. Germline values: CDR1 KGHDR, CDR2 SFDVKD. Trimming cost V 1 base and J 4 bases; bases outside gene matches: 5. The CDR3, as DNA: TGTGCCACCAGTGATTTTGTCGGGGACAGGGGAGAGACCCAGTACTTC. Its protein is CATSDFVGDRGETQYF.

The V gene is TRBV10-3, the J gene TRBJ2-4; no firm D call. The CDR3 is 18 residues long. The V and J ends lost 0 bases and 0 bases respectively, with 15 bases between them. CDR1 and CDR2 (germline): ENHRY, SYGVKD. The chain's CDR3 is CAISESVVPGRAKNIQYF. For the CDR3, the DNA is TGTGCCATCAGTGAGTCGGTCGTCCCGGGTAGAGCCAAAAACATTCAGTACTTC.

Details on this clone: Other nucleotide sequences in the sample specify the same CDR3. The J gene is TRBJ2-3, the V gene TRBV7-2; TRBD1 is a possible D gene (6 bases). The CDR3 totals 14 residues. Germline loops: CDR1 SGHTA, CDR2 FQGNSA. Trimming left V 5 bases short and J 2 bases short, with 11 bases between. CDR3 in amino acids: CASSLDRNTDTQYF. In DNA, the CDR3 is TGTGCCAGCAGCCTGGACAGAAACACAGATACGCAGTATTTT. Looking up the rest from reference TRBV7-2 and TRBJ2-3 gives the full variable domain: GAGVSQSPSNKVTEKGKDVELRCDPISGHTALYWYRQSLGQGLEFLIYFQGNSAPDKSGLPSDRFSAERTGGSVSTLTIQRTQQEDSAVYLCASSLDRNTDTQYFGPGTRLTVL.

The genes are TRBV28 and TRBJ1-1; possible D gene TRBD1, 5 bases. The CDR3 length is 14 residues. CDR1 MDHEN and CDR2 SYDVKM come from the germline V gene. The germline V and J ends were trimmed by 6 bases and 3 bases, with 14 bases remaining between them. CDR3 protein: CASSHSGGDTEAFF. For the CDR3, the DNA is TGTGCCAGCAGCCATTCGGGGGGGGACACTGAAGCTTTCTTT.

The J gene is TRBJ1-5, the V gene TRBV28, with D hard to call. This CDR3 has 12 amino acids. V lost 6 bases, J lost 3 bases, and 6 bases lay in between. Germline CDR1 MDHEN, CDR2 SYDVKM. This CDR3 reads CASRSVNQPQHF. Here the CDR3 DNA reads TGTGCCAGCAGATCCGTCAATCAGCCCCAGCATTTT.

The table lists this clone with a few counts. The chain has TRBV11-1 and TRBJ1-6; 7 positions match TRBD1. The V gene's germline CDR1 is SGHAT and CDR2 FQDESV (reference sequence). V was pared by 6 bases and J by 10 bases, with 9 bases of the junction left unmatched. This CDR3 has 14 amino acids. The CDR3 DNA is TGTGCCAGCAGTTATTCTACAGGGGAATCACCCCTCCACTTT. Its translation is CASSYSTGESPLHF. Variable domain in full (rest from reference TRBV11-1 and TRBJ1-6): EAEVAQSPRYKITEKSQAVAFWCDPISGHATLYWYRQILGQGPELLVQFQDESVVDDSQLPKDRFSAERLKGVDSTLKIQPAELGDSAMYLCASSYSTGESPLHFGNGTRLTVT.

The rearrangement joins TRBV18 to TRBJ2-2; 13 nucleotides match TRBD2. Germline CDR1 KGHSH, CDR2 LQKENI. Trimming at V came to 1 base and at J to 4 bases, leaving 3 bases not matched to a gene. CDR3 size: 17 residues. The chain's CDR3 is CASSPLRTSGGTGELFF. In nucleotides, the CDR3 is TGTGCCAGCTCACCACTTCGGACTAGCGGGGGCACCGGGGAGCTGTTTTTT. The full variable domain, rest sourced from reference TRBV18 and TRBJ2-2, is NAGVMQNPRHLVRRRGQEARLRCSPMKGHSHVYWYRQLPEEGLKFMVYLQKENIIDESGMPKERFSAEFPKEGPSILRIQQVVRGDSAAYFCASSPLRTSGGTGELFFGEGSRLTVL.

The CDR3 is CASSLISGGSSYNEQFF. CDR3 nucleotide sequence: TGTGCCAGCAGCCTGATTAGCGGGGGGAGCTCCTACAATGAGCAGTTCTTC. V gene TRBV7-3 combines with J gene TRBJ2-1, with 10 nucleotides matching TRBD2. The CDR3 extends over 17 amino acids. Trimming at V came to 5 bases and at J to 0 bases, leaving 7 bases not matched to a gene. Germline V CDR1 and CDR2: SGHTA, FQGTGA.

The V call is TRBV3-1 (or the pseudogene TRBV3-2), the J call TRBJ2-3; D is possibly TRBD2 (5 bases). The CDR3 totals 14 residues. In germline, CDR1 is LGHDT, CDR2 YNNKEL (reference sequence). V was trimmed by 0 bases and J by 4 bases, leaving 8 bases between them. The CDR3 here is CASSQDTSADTQYF. The CDR3 region has the DNA TGTGCCAGCAGCCAAGATACTAGTGCAGATACGCAGTATTTT.

This rearrangement joins TRBV5-4 to TRBJ2-3; TRBD2 agrees at 9 bases. The germline V gene encodes CDR1 SGHNT and CDR2 YYREEE (reference sequence). This CDR3 has 16 residues. The ends lost 3 bases at V and 5 bases at J; junction bases unmatched: 10. CDR3 amino acids: CASSSLGTSIRDTQYF. As DNA, the CDR3 is TGTGCCAGCAGCTCTCTTGGGACTAGCATTCGAGATACGCAGTATTTT.

Here the CDR3 reads CASSQDGLGDNSPLHF. CDR3 DNA sequence: TGTGCCAGCAGCCAAGACGGCCTAGGGGATAATTCACCCCTCCACTTT. V and J are TRBV4-2 and TRBJ1-6, with a tentative D call TRBD1 (5 bases). Germline CDR1 reads LGHNA; CDR2 reads YNFKEQ. This CDR3 spans 16 amino acids. The V end lost 0 bases, the J end lost 5 bases, and 11 bases lay between the germline ends.

This chain links TRBV6-5 with TRBJ1-4, with 9 bases identical to TRBD1. V trimming: 3 bases; J trimming: 3 bases; junction bases outside the gene matches: 5. The V gene's germline CDR1 is MNHEY and CDR2 SVGAGI. The CDR3 is made up of 16 amino acids. The CDR3 DNA follows: TGTGCCAGCAGTTATTTAACAGGGGGCTCTAATGAAAAACTGTTTTTT. This encodes CASSYLTGGSNEKLFF.

CDR3 loop: CASSLIAGGDNEQFF. The DNA of the CDR3 is TGTGCCAGCAGCCTTATAGCGGGGGGCGACAATGAGCAGTTCTTC. This rearrangement joins TRBV6-2 or TRBV6-3 to TRBJ2-1; TRBD2 matches 10 bases. Germline V gene data show CDR1 as MNHEY and CDR2 as SVGEGT. V shed 6 bases and J 5 bases; nucleotides not matched to a gene: 7. The CDR3 covers 15 residues.

The chain combines TRBV5-1 with TRBJ2-1, with 10 bases lining up with TRBD1. Germline V gene data show CDR1 as SGHRS and CDR2 as YFSETQ. The CDR3 consists of 14 residues. The J segment lost 8 bases and the V segment lost 2 bases, leaving 4 bases of the junction unmatched. CDR3 protein: CASSFGDRGHEQFF. The CDR3, as DNA: TGCGCCAGCAGCTTTGGGGACAGGGGCCATGAGCAGTTCTTC.

This clone was recorded only once. The chain combines TRBV7-2 with TRBJ2-2; TRBD2 is a possible D gene (5 bases). Germline V gene sequence: CDR1 SGHTA, CDR2 FQGNSA. The CDR3 runs to 15 residues. V lost 11 bases and J lost 0, with 16 bases in between. The DNA of the CDR3 is TGTGCCCGCGGGTGGCTCCGGGCGAACACCGGGGAGCTGTTTTTT. The encoded protein is CARGWLRANTGELFF.

The V call is TRBV30, the J call TRBJ1-2; TRBD1 might be the D (6 bases). The CDR3 contains 16 residues. Germline-derived CDR1 and CDR2 are GTSNPN and SVGIG (reference sequence). With 6 bases removed from V and 8 bases from J, the gap between germline ends came to 28 bases. CDR3 coding DNA: TGTGCCTGCTGGAGTGGGGCAGGACAGCTTTTGCACGGCTACACCTTC. Protein product: CACWSGAGQLLHGYTF.

V is TRBV19 and J is TRBJ2-3; D is possibly TRBD1 (6 bases). In germline, CDR1 is LNHDA, CDR2 SQIVND (reference sequence). Trimming stripped 4 bases from V and 2 bases from J, with 13 bases between. The CDR3 spans 15 residues. The CDR3 DNA reads as TGTGCCAGTAGTACCCAAGACAGGAACACAGATACGCAGTATTTT. It translates to CASSTQDRNTDTQYF.

This chain uses TRBV6-5 with TRBJ1-1, with D hard to call. Germline loops: CDR1 MNHEY, CDR2 SVGAGI. V gave up 2 bases and J gave up 1 base, with 8 bases separating them. This CDR3 has 14 residues. The CDR3, as DNA: TGTGCCAGCAGTTACCTAGCCAGGAACACTGAAGCTTTCTTT. Protein: CASSYLARNTEAFF.

CDR3 in DNA: TGTGCCAGCCACTCCGGCGGAAGCGACACTGAAGCTTTCTTT. It yields the protein CASHSGGSDTEAFF. The chain carries TRBV5-6 and TRBJ1-1, with D uncertain. The CDR3 spans 14 residues. V gave up 7 bases and J gave up 3 bases, with 16 bases separating them. In germline, CDR1 is SGHDT, CDR2 YYEEEE. The whole variable domain, remainder taken from reference TRBV5-6 and TRBJ1-1, is DAGVTQSPTHLIKTRGQQVTLRCSPKSGHDTVSWYQQALGQGPQFIFQYYEEEERQRGNFPDRFSGHQFPNYSSELNVNALLLGDSALYLCASHSGGSDTEAFFGQGTRLTVV.

The chain joins TRBV30 to TRBJ1-6; no reliable D call. V was shortened by 2 bases and J by 8 bases, with 13 bases between the two germline ends. CDR1 is GTSNPN and CDR2 is SVGIG in the germline V gene (reference sequence). CDR3 length equals 14 residues. The CDR3 loop reads CAWSILSSYSPLHF. The CDR3, as DNA: TGTGCCTGGAGTATCCTCTCTTCCTATTCACCCCTCCACTTT.

V gene TRBV19 combines with J gene TRBJ1-1, with 12 bases identical to TRBD1. The germline V gene encodes CDR1 LNHDA and CDR2 SQIVND (reference sequence). The CDR3 has 18 amino acids. Trimming removed 4 bases from V and 4 bases from J; junction bases left unmatched: 13. The chain's CDR3 is CASSTAGTGGGGSTEAFF. CDR3 nucleotides: TGTGCCAGTAGTACCGCTGGGACAGGGGGCGGAGGATCCACTGAAGCTTTCTTT.